These T cell receptor beta chains were read from a single sample in a study of shared clonotypes between healthy human individuals. Clones were sequenced by immunoSEQ multiplex PCR, and TCRdb holds only the in-frame ones, with some missing. The sample has over 2,000,000 clones; 85% to 95% are singletons. Sequencing was carried out using naive CD8+ T cells from PBMCs. These receptors all come from a young man in good health. Some clones in this sample may be carry-over from other donors' samples. The CDR3 runs from the conserved cysteine through the conserved F or W. The D gene is left open where the match is weak. Size values are once, few and many counts, or a class for expanded clones, and some rows have none.

V	size	J	D	CDR3	DNA
TRBV18	.	TRBJ2-5	TRBD1	CASSPGTFRTGQETQYF	TGTGCCAGCTCACCCGGAACCTTCCGGACAGGACAAGAGACCCAGTACTTC
TRBV11-2	.	TRBJ2-7	TRBD1	CASSGRTTGSYEQYF	TGTGCCAGCAGCGGACGAACGACAGGGTCCTACGAGCAGTACTTC
TRBV7-9	.	TRBJ2-1	.	CASAPSANEQFF	TGTGCCAGCGCTCCCTCGGCGAATGAGCAGTTCTTC
TRBV2	.	TRBJ2-2	.	CASSGTPWSANTGELFF	TGTGCCAGCAGCGGGACTCCCTGGTCGGCGAACACCGGGGAGCTGTTTTTT
TRBV10-3	.	TRBJ1-1	.	CAIRDSAEAFF	TGTGCCATCAGGGACAGCGCTGAAGCTTTCTTT
TRBV15	.	TRBJ2-5	TRBD2	CATSHTQREGIYQETQYF	TGTGCCACCAGCCATACCCAGCGGGAGGGCATATACCAAGAGACCCAGTACTTC
TRBV27	once	TRBJ2-7	TRBD2	CASALAGGPLYEQYF	TGTGCCAGCGCCCTAGCGGGAGGCCCCCTCTACGAGCAGTACTTC
TRBV6-5	.	TRBJ2-3	.	CASSYLGSGGSDTQYF	TGTGCCAGCAGTTACTTAGGGTCCGGGGGATCAGATACGCAGTATTTT
TRBV5-5	.	TRBJ2-5	TRBD2	CASRTGRQSGETQYF	TGTGCCAGCAGGACCGGGAGGCAGTCTGGGGAGACCCAGTACTTC
TRBV9	.	TRBJ2-2	.	CASSVDDGSTGELFF	TGTGCCAGCAGCGTAGATGATGGCTCGACCGGGGAGCTGTTTTTT
TRBV5-8	.	TRBJ1-1	.	CASSRPRVNTEAFF	TGTGCCAGCAGCCGTCCGAGGGTGAACACTGAAGCTTTCTTT
TRBV14	.	TRBJ2-1	TRBD2	CASSRGLAGVNNEQFF	TGTGCCAGCAGCCGGGGACTAGCGGGGGTCAACAATGAGCAGTTCTTC
TRBV7-9	.	TRBJ2-3	TRBD2	CASSVGLAGRGGTQYF	TGTGCCAGCAGCGTAGGACTAGCGGGTCGCGGGGGTACGCAGTATTTT
TRBV5-6	.	TRBJ2-7	.	CASSWTVSYEQYF	TGTGCCAGCAGCTGGACGGTTTCCTACGAGCAGTACTTC
TRBV6-6	.	TRBJ2-5	.	CASSARQLGETQYF	TGTGCCAGCAGTGCCCGACAGCTAGGGGAGACCCAGTACTTC
TRBV27	.	TRBJ1-2	.	CASSPGVGATTF	TGTGCCAGCAGTCCCGGGGTGGGGGCGACCACCTTC
TRBV27	.	TRBJ2-7	.	CASSPVRGGYEQYF	TGTGCCAGCAGCCCGGTCAGGGGTGGCTACGAGCAGTACTTC
TRBV27	.	TRBJ2-6	TRBD2	CASSPTPFPRTSYFSGANVLTF	TGTGCCAGCAGTCCCACCCCCTTCCCCCGGACTAGTTACTTCTCTGGGGCCAACGTCCTGACTTTC
TRBV19	.	TRBJ2-7	.	CASSIFGHSYEQYF	TGTGCCAGTAGTATATTTGGCCACTCCTACGAGCAGTACTTC
TRBV11-2	.	TRBJ1-1	TRBD1	CASSLGPGQLMNTEAFF	TGTGCCAGCAGCTTAGGCCCGGGACAGTTGATGAACACTGAAGCTTTCTTT
TRBV5-6	.	TRBJ2-5	TRBD2	CASSLELAPYQETQYF	TGTGCCAGCAGCTTGGAACTAGCGCCGTACCAAGAGACCCAGTACTTC
TRBV14	.	TRBJ1-2	.	CASSNHRDTYNYGYTF	TGTGCCAGCAGCAATCACCGGGACACCTATAACTATGGCTACACCTTC
TRBV5-6	.	TRBJ2-2	TRBD2	CASSLALAGGTGELFF	TGTGCCAGCAGCTTGGCTCTAGCGGGAGGCACCGGGGAGCTGTTTTTT
TRBV4-1	once	TRBJ2-7	.	CASSQVSDWRGYEQYF	TGCGCCAGCAGCCAAGTCTCCGACTGGCGGGGCTACGAGCAGTACTTC
TRBV6-1	.	TRBJ2-7	.	CASDQGTLAREQYF	TGTGCCAGCGATCAGGGTACGCTGGCTCGGGAGCAGTACTTC
TRBV4-3	.	TRBJ1-5	.	CASSQGLWGNQPQHF	TGCGCCAGCAGCCAAGGTCTCTGGGGCAATCAGCCCCAGCATTTT
TRBV19	.	TRBJ1-4	.	CASSRQASEKLFF	TGTGCCAGTAGTAGGCAGGCGAGCGAAAAACTGTTTTTT
TRBV9	.	TRBJ1-2	TRBD1	CASSSRQGAKANYGYTF	TGTGCCAGCAGCTCCAGACAGGGGGCCAAGGCTAACTATGGCTACACCTTC
TRBV6-6	.	TRBJ1-5	.	CASSADRNQPQHF	TGTGCCAGCAGCGCCGACAGAAATCAGCCCCAGCATTTT
TRBV21-1	.	TRBJ2-3	.	CASGGLAGGSTDTQYF	TGTGCCAGCGGGGGACTAGCGGGAGGGAGCACAGATACGCAGTATTTT
TRBV5-1	.	TRBJ1-2	.	CASSLYSNPNYGYTF	TGCGCCAGCAGCTTGTACTCTAACCCAAACTATGGCTACACCTTC
TRBV5-4	.	TRBJ2-1	TRBD2	CASSLGAGGWNNEQFF	TGTGCCAGCAGCTTGGGCGCGGGAGGGTGGAACAATGAGCAGTTCTTC
TRBV6-1	.	TRBJ1-5	.	CASSEGEDAYSNQPQHF	TGTGCCAGCAGTGAAGGGGAAGATGCATATAGCAATCAGCCCCAGCATTTT
TRBV18	once	TRBJ2-1	TRBD1	CASSHEGAYNEQFF	TGTGCCAGCTCCCATGAGGGGGCGTATAATGAGCAGTTCTTC
TRBV9	.	TRBJ2-1	TRBD2	CASSPFRLAAEQFF	TGTGCCAGCAGCCCTTTTCGACTAGCGGCTGAGCAGTTCTTC
TRBV30	.	TRBJ2-3	.	CAWSRSPDGHTDTQYF	TGTGCCTGGAGCAGATCCCCGGACGGACACACAGATACGCAGTATTTT
TRBV18	.	TRBJ2-1	.	CASSGNEQFF	TGTGCCAGCTCGGGGAATGAGCAGTTCTTC
TRBV5-6	.	TRBJ1-1	.	CASSPPPWNMNTEAFF	TGTGCCAGCAGCCCACCGCCGTGGAATATGAACACTGAAGCTTTCTTT
TRBV30	.	TRBJ2-3	.	CAWRVGAGTDTQYF	TGTGCCTGGAGAGTCGGGGCGGGCACAGATACGCAGTATTTT
TRBV13	.	TRBJ2-1	TRBD1	CASSSRDRGYNEQFF	TGTGCCAGCAGCTCCCGGGACAGGGGCTACAATGAGCAGTTCTTC
TRBV5-1	.	TRBJ2-2	.	CASSYEGTGELFF	TGCGCCAGCAGCTACGAGGGTACCGGGGAGCTGTTTTTT
TRBV5-4	once	TRBJ1-3	TRBD1	CASSPDRSSGNTIYF	TGTGCCAGCAGTCCGGACAGGAGCTCTGGAAACACCATATATTTT
TRBV7-8	.	TRBJ1-1	.	CASSPRTRKTEAFF	TGTGCCAGCAGCCCGAGGACCCGCAAGACTGAAGCTTTCTTT
TRBV6-5	.	TRBJ2-7	TRBD1	CASSYWGQGGEEQYF	TGTGCCAGCAGTTACTGGGGACAGGGGGGAGAAGAGCAGTACTTC
TRBV7-9	.	TRBJ2-3	TRBD1	CASSFRDRGIGYSTDTQYF	TGTGCCAGCAGCTTTCGGGACAGGGGAATAGGTTACTCCACAGATACGCAGTATTTT
TRBV6-4	.	TRBJ2-1	.	CASSDSGTSSYNEQFF	TGTGCCAGCAGTGACTCAGGCACGAGCTCCTACAATGAGCAGTTCTTC
TRBV27	once	TRBJ2-7	TRBD1	CARTWTGGWCLNHEQYF	TGTGCCAGAACCTGGACAGGGGGCTGGTGCCTCAACCACGAGCAGTACTTC
TRBV9	.	TRBJ2-7	.	CASSVAWYGPYEQYF	TGTGCCAGCAGCGTAGCTTGGTACGGACCCTACGAGCAGTACTTC
TRBV7-9	.	TRBJ1-2	.	CASSLEIYGYTF	TGTGCCAGCAGCTTGGAGATTTATGGCTACACCTTC
TRBV27	.	TRBJ1-5	.	CASSFGGPSGQPQHF	TGTGCCAGCAGTTTTGGGGGCCCCTCGGGTCAGCCCCAGCATTTT
TRBV9	.	TRBJ2-7	.	CASSASSRVLAEGYEQYF	TGTGCCAGCAGCGCCTCGTCCCGGGTCTTAGCGGAGGGCTACGAGCAGTACTTC
TRBV28	.	TRBJ2-1	TRBD1	CASSLDRGYNREQFF	TGTGCCAGCAGTCTAGACAGGGGATACAACCGCGAGCAGTTCTTC
TRBV10-3	.	TRBJ1-1	TRBD1	CAISEVGSRGRLGAFF	TGTGCCATCAGTGAGGTTGGAAGCAGGGGGCGTCTAGGAGCTTTCTTT
TRBV9	.	TRBJ1-4	.	CASSVTGSGDRLFF	TGTGCCAGCAGCGTAACGGGTTCGGGGGATCGACTGTTTTTT
TRBV7-6	.	TRBJ2-7	TRBD2	CASSLGEGYPYEQYF	TGTGCCAGCAGCTTAGGGGAGGGGTATCCCTACGAGCAGTACTTC
TRBV29-1	.	TRBJ2-1	TRBD2	CSAGGYLRLGQNEQFF	TGCAGCGCGGGGGGGTACCTGAGGTTGGGTCAAAATGAGCAGTTCTTC
TRBV9	.	TRBJ1-3	.	CASSVGAGAGNTIYF	TGTGCCAGCAGCGTAGGGGCAGGGGCTGGAAACACCATATATTTT